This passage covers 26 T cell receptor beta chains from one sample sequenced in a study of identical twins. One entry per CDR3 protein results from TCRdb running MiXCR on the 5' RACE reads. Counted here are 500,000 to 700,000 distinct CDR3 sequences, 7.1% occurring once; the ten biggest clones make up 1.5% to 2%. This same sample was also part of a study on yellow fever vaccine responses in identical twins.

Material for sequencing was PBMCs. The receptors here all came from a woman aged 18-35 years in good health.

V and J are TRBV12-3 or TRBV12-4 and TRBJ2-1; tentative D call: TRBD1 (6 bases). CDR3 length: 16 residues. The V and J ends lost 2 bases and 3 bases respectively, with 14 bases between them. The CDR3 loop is CASSLFWGQGYNEQFF. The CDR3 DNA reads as TGTGCCAGCAGTTTATTTTGGGGGCAGGGCTACAATGAGCAGTTCTTC.

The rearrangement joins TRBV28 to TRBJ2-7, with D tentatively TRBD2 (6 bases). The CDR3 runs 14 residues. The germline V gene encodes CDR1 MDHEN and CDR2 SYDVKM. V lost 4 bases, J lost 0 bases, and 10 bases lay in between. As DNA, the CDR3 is TGTGCCAGCAGTTGGGGGGACCGCTCCTACGAGCAGTACTTC. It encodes CASSWGDRSYEQYF.

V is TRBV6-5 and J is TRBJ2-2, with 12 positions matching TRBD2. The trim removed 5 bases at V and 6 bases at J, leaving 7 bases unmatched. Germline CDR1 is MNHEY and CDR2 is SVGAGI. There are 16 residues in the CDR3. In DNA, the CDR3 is TGTGCCAGCAGTCTACGACTAGCGGGGGAATCCGGGGAGCTGTTTTTT. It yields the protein CASSLRLAGESGELFF.

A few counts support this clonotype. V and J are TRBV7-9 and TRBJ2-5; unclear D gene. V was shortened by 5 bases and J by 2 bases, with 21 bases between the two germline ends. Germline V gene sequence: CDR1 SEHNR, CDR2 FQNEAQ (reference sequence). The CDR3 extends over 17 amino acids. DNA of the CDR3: TGTGCCAGCAGCCATAGGCTGGCCCCTAACTTACAAGAGACCCAGTACTTC. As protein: CASSHRLAPNLQETQYF.

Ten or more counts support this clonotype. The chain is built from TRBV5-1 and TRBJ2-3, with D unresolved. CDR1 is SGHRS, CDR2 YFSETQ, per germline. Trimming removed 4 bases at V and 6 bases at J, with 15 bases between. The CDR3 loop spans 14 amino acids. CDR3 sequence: CASSPPFSADTQYF. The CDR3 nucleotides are TGCGCCAGCAGCCCACCCTTTAGTGCCGATACGCAGTATTTT.

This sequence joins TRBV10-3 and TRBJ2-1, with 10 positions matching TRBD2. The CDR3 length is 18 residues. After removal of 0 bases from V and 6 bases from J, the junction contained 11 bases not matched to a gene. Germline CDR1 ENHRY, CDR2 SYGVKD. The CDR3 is CAISESAFVLAGINEQFF. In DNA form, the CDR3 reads TGTGCCATCAGTGAGTCAGCGTTTGTACTAGCGGGGATCAATGAGCAGTTCTTC.

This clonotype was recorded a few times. CDR3 sequence reads: CASSLGLLRTGRETTEAFF. The CDR3 nucleotides read TGTGCCAGCAGCTTGGGGCTACTCCGGACAGGGAGGGAGACCACTGAAGCTTTCTTT. V and J are TRBV5-5 and TRBJ1-1, with 8 bases matching TRBD1. CDR1 and CDR2 from the germline V gene are SGHKS and YYEKEE (reference sequence). V shed 0 bases, J shed 4 bases, and the junction held 17 bases outside the gene matches. The CDR3 is made up of 19 amino acids.

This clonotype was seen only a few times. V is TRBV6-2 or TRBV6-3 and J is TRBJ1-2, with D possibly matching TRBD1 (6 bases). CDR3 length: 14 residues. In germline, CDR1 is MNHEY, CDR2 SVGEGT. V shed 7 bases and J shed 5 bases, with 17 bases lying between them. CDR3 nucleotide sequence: TGTGCCAGCATCTCCAGTGGGGGCCCGTATGGCTACACCTTC. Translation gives CASISSGGPYGYTF.

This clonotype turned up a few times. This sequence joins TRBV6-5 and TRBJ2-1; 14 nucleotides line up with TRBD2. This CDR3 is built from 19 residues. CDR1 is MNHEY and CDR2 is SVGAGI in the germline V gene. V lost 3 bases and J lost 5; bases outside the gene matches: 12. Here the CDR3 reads CASSYAGFGLAGGHNEQFF. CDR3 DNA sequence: TGTGCCAGCAGTTATGCCGGCTTTGGACTAGCGGGGGGCCACAATGAGCAGTTCTTC.

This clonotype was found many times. The CDR3 spells CASSRTSSGLNEQFF. The CDR3 nucleotides read TGTGCCAGCAGCCGGACTAGTTCTGGATTGAATGAGCAGTTCTTC. J is TRBJ2-1 and V is TRBV7-2; 7 positions match TRBD2. Germline CDR1 and CDR2: SGHTA and FQGNSA. Trimming took 5 bases from V and 7 from J; bases not matched to a gene: 11. This CDR3 is 15 amino acids long.

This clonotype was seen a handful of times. The CDR3 loop reads CSAKTGGYTF. The CDR3 region has the DNA TGCAGTGCCAAGACAGGCGGCTACACCTTC. The chain combines TRBV20-1 with TRBJ1-2; a possible D gene is TRBD1 (6 bases). Trimming pared 6 bases from V and 8 bases from J, leaving 10 bases between. Germline lookup yields CDR1 DFQATT and CDR2 SNEGSKA (reference sequence). CDR3 size: 10 residues.

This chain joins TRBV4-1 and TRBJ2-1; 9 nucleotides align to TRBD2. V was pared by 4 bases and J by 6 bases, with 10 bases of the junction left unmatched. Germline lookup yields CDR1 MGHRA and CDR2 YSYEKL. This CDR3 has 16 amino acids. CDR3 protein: CASSPLELAGTNEQFF. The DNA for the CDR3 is TGCGCCAGCAGCCCCCTCGAGCTAGCGGGAACCAATGAGCAGTTCTTC.

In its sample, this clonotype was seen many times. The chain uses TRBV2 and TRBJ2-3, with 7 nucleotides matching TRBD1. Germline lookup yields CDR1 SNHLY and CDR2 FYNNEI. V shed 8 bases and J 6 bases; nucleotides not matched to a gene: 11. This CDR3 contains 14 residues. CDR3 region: CASGAAGGVDTQYF. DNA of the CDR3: TGTGCCAGCGGGGCGGCAGGGGGAGTGGATACGCAGTATTTT.

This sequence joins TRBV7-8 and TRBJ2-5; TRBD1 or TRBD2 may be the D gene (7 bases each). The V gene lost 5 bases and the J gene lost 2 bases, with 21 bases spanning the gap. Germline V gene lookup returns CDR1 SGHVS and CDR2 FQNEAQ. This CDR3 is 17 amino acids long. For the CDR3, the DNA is TGTGCCAGCAGCCCTGGGGAGGGGGCTGGTACACAAGAGACCCAGTACTTC. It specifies CASSPGEGAGTQETQYF. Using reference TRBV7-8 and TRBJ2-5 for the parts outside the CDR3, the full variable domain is GAGVSQSPRYKVAKRGQDVALRCDPISGHVSLFWYQQALGQGPEFLTYFQNEAQLDKSGLPSDRFFAERPEGSVSTLKIQRTQQEDSAVYLCASSPGEGAGTQETQYFGPGTRLLVL.

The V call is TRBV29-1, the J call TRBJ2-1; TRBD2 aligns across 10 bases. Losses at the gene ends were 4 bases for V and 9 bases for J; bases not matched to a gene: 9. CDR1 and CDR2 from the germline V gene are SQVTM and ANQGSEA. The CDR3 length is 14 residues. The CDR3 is CSVALAGRGAEQFF. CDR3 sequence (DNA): TGCAGCGTTGCACTAGCGGGACGGGGGGCTGAGCAGTTCTTC.

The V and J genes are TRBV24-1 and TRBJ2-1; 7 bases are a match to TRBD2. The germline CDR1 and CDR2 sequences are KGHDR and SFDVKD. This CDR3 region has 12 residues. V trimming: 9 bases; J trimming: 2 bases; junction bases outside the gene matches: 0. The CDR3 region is CATGTTYNEQFF. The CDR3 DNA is TGTGCCACCGGGACTACCTACAATGAGCAGTTCTTC.

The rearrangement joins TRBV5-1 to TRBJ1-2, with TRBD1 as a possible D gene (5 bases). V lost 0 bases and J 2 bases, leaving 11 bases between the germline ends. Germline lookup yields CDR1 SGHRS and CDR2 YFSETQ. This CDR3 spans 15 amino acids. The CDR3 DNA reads TGCGCCAGCAGCTTGGATAGGGCAGGGAACTATGGCTACACCTTC. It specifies CASSLDRAGNYGYTF.

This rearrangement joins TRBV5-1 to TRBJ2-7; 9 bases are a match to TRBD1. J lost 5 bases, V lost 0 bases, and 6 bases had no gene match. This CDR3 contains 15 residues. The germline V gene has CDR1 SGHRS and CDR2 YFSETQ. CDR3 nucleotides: TGCGCCAGCAGCTTGGCTGGACAGGGGTTAGACGAGCAGTACTTC. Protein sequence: CASSLAGQGLDEQYF.

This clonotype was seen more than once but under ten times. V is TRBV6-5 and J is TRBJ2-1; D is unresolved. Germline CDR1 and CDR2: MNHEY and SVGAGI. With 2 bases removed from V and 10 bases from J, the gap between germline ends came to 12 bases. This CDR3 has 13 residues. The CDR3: CASSYRSVGEQFF. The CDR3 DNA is TGTGCCAGCAGTTACAGGTCCGTGGGCGAGCAGTTCTTC.

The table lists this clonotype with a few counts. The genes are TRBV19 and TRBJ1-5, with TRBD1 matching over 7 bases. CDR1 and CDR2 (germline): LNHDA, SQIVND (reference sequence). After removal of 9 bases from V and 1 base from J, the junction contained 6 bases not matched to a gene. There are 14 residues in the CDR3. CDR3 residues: CASRVQGSNQPQHF. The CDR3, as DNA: TGTGCCAGCCGAGTACAGGGGAGCAATCAGCCCCAGCATTTT.

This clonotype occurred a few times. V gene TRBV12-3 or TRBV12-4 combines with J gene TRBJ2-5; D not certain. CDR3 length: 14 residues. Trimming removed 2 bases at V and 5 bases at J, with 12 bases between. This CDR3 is CASSLSQIPETQYF. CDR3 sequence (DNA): TGTGCCAGCAGTTTAAGTCAGATTCCCGAGACCCAGTACTTC.

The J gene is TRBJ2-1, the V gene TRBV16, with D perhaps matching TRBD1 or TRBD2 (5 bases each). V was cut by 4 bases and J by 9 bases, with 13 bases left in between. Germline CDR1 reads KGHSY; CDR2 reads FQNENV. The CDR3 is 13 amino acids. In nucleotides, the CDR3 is TGTGCCAGCAGCCCTTCAAGGGGAGCTGAGCAGTTCTTC. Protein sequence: CASSPSRGAEQFF.

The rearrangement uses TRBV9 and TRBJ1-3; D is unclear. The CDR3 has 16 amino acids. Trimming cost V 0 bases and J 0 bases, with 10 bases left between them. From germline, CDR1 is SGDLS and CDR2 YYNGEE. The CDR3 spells CASSVAGGSSGNTIYF. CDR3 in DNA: TGTGCCAGCAGCGTAGCTGGCGGAAGCTCTGGAAACACCATATATTTT.

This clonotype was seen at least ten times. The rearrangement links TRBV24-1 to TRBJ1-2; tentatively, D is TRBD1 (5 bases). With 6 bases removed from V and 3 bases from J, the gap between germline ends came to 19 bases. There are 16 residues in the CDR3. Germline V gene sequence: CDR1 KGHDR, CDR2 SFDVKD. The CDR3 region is CATSPDEGTAYYGYTF. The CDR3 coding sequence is TGTGCCACCAGTCCAGACGAAGGGACGGCGTACTATGGCTACACCTTC.

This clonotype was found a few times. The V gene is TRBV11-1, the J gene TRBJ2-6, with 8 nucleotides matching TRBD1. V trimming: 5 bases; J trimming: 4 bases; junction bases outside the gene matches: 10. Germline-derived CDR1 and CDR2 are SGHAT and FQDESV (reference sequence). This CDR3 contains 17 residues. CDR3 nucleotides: TGTGCCAGCAGCCCGGGCCAGGGGGCTACCGGGGCCAACGTCCTGACTTTC. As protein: CASSPGQGATGANVLTF. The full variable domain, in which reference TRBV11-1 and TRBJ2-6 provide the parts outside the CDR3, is EAEVAQSPRYKITEKSQAVAFWCDPISGHATLYWYRQILGQGPELLVQFQDESVVDDSQLPKDRFSAERLKGVDSTLKIQPAELGDSAMYLCASSPGQGATGANVLTFGAGSRLTVL.

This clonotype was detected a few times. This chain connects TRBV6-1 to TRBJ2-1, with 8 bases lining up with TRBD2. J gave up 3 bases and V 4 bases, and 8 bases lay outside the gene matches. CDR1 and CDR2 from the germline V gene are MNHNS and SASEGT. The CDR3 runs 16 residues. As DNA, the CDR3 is TGTGCCAGCAGTGGTTGGACTAGCTCAAGCTACAATGAGCAGTTCTTC. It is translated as CASSGWTSSSYNEQFF.